The 18 T cell receptor beta chains below were found in one sample sequenced in a study of blood T cell repertoires in COVID-19. Produced via immunoSEQ multiplex PCR; TCRdb's table is partial and in-frame only. The table records some 300,000 clones, approximately 86% of them present only once. The source material was peripheral blood. The origin of the receptors is a woman between 65 and 79 years old with COVID-19, enrolled during active disease.

CDR3 DNA: TGTGCCAGCGGGGGGTTTATAAACTATGGCTACACCTTC. It translates to CASGGFINYGYTF. This chain joins TRBV28 and TRBJ1-2, with D perhaps TRBD1 (5 bases). Germline V gene data show CDR1 as MDHEN and CDR2 as SYDVKM. The CDR3 runs 13 residues. V was shortened by 8 bases and J by 2 bases, with 12 bases between the two germline ends.

This chain connects TRBV27 to TRBJ1-1; TRBD1 might be the D (6 bases). The length of the CDR3 is 16 residues. Germline V gene sequence: CDR1 MNHEY, CDR2 SMNVEV (reference sequence). V was shortened by 3 bases and J by 2 bases, with 16 bases between the two germline ends. The DNA for the CDR3 is TGTGCCAGCAGTTTCTCTTGGGGGGGCCTAAACACTGAAGCTTTCTTT. Encoded protein: CASSFSWGGLNTEAFF.

This clone was counted a single time. The chain links TRBV7-9 to TRBJ1-2, with 11 nucleotides matching TRBD1. The CDR3 covers 16 residues. Germline V gives CDR1 SEHNR, CDR2 FQNEAQ (reference sequence). The V segment lost 0 bases and the J segment 8 bases; nucleotides outside the gene matches: 8. In nucleotides, the CDR3 is TGTGCCAGCAGCTTAGCCCTGGACAGGGGGCGAGGCGGCTACACCTTC. This gives the protein CASSLALDRGRGGYTF.

The genes are TRBV30 and TRBJ1-4, with TRBD1 matching 7 bases. Germline lookup yields CDR1 GTSNPN and CDR2 SVGIG (reference sequence). There are 13 residues in the CDR3. The trim removed 8 bases at V and 8 bases at J, leaving 11 bases unmatched. The CDR3 protein is CAGYRDSFEKLFF. DNA of the CDR3: TGTGCCGGATACCGGGACAGCTTCGAAAAACTGTTTTTT. Full variable domain (remainder filled in from reference TRBV30 and TRBJ1-4): SQTIHQWPATLVQPVGSPLSLECTVEGTSNPNLYWYRQAAGRGLQLLFYSVGIGQISSEVPQNLSASRPQDRQFILSSKKLLLSDSGFYLCAGYRDSFEKLFFGSGTQLSVL.

This chain links TRBV2 with TRBJ2-7, with TRBD1 matching 8 bases. J was trimmed by 0 bases and V by 5 bases; bases with no gene match: 6. Germline lookup yields CDR1 SNHLY and CDR2 FYNNEI. This CDR3 is built from 15 residues. The CDR3 sequence: CASSPRDRSSYEQYF. For the CDR3, the DNA is TGTGCCAGCAGTCCGCGGGACAGGAGCTCCTACGAGCAGTACTTC.

This chain uses TRBV6-1 with TRBJ2-3; TRBD1 matches at 9 bases. From germline, CDR1 is MNHNS and CDR2 SASEGT. This CDR3 has 14 residues. J gave up 5 bases and V 3 bases, and 3 bases lay outside the gene matches. The CDR3 reads CASSEETGGDTQYF. CDR3 sequence (DNA): TGTGCCAGCAGTGAGGAGACAGGGGGAGATACGCAGTATTTT.

The DNA for the CDR3 is TGCGCCAGCAGCCAAGGGACAGGGGCTAATCAGCCCCAGCATTTT. Its translation: CASSQGTGANQPQHF. The chain combines TRBV4-3 with TRBJ1-5; 9 bases are shared with TRBD1. CDR3 length: 15 residues. Germline trimming cut 1 base from V and 4 bases from J; bases unmatched to any gene: 2. CDR1 is LGHNA and CDR2 is YSLEER in the germline V gene.

The V gene is TRBV7-9, the J gene TRBJ1-5; D is possibly TRBD1 (6 bases). The CDR3 runs to 15 residues. Trimming cost V 1 base and J 6 bases, with 13 bases left between them. CDR1 is SEHNR and CDR2 is FQNEAQ in the germline V gene (reference sequence). For the CDR3, the DNA is TGTGCCAGCAGCTTAGACAGGGAGAGTGTTCAGCCCCAGCATTTT. It encodes CASSLDRESVQPQHF.

This sequence joins TRBV28 and TRBJ2-6, with unresolved D. Germline V gene lookup returns CDR1 MDHEN and CDR2 SYDVKM. The CDR3 covers 14 residues. Trimming stripped 2 bases from V and 1 base from J, with 3 bases between. The CDR3 DNA reads as TGTGCCAGCAGTTTACCATCTGGGGCCAACGTCCTGACTTTC. Amino acid sequence: CASSLPSGANVLTF. Combining the CDR3 with reference TRBV28 and TRBJ2-6 gives the whole variable domain DVKVTQSSRYLVKRTGEKVFLECVQDMDHENMFWYRQDPGLGLRLIYFSYDVKMKEKGDIPEGYSVSREKKERFSLILESASTNQTSMYLCASSLPSGANVLTFGAGSRLTVL.

J is TRBJ2-5 and V is TRBV20-1; TRBD1 matches 7 bases. The V gene's germline CDR1 is DFQATT and CDR2 SNEGSKA (reference sequence). The CDR3 is made up of 11 amino acids. The CDR3 here is CSPRGQETQYF. The CDR3 DNA follows: TGCAGCCCCAGGGGGCAAGAGACCCAGTACTTC.

This sequence joins TRBV9 and TRBJ1-5; D possibly corresponds to TRBD1 (5 bases). Germline CDR1 SGDLS, CDR2 YYNGEE. The CDR3 totals 16 residues. With 10 bases removed from V and 6 bases from J, the gap between germline ends came to 26 bases. Written as DNA, the CDR3 is TGTGCCCCCAGGGAGGGTAAGAGGGGAGACGGTCAGCCCCAGCATTTT. It is translated as CAPREGKRGDGQPQHF.

The CDR3 DNA sequence: TGTGCCAGCAGCACACAGGGGGATTCACCCCTCCACTTT. Residues: CASSTQGDSPLHF. This chain links TRBV7-9 with TRBJ1-6; 8 bases align to TRBD1. V gave up 5 bases and J gave up 8 bases; unmatched junction bases: 2. The CDR3 extends over 13 amino acids. CDR1 is SEHNR, CDR2 FQNEAQ, per germline (reference sequence).

The chain couples TRBV5-8 to TRBJ1-1, with a tentative D call TRBD1 (6 bases). CDR3 length equals 15 residues. CDR1 SGHTS and CDR2 YDEGEE come from the germline V gene. The ends were cut back, 5 bases at V and 1 base at J, with 15 bases in the middle. The CDR3 reads CASSRTDGSNTEAFF. CDR3 bases: TGTGCCAGCAGTCGGACAGACGGGTCGAACACTGAAGCTTTCTTT.

This clone appeared a single time. The chain couples TRBV3-1 (or the pseudogene TRBV3-2) to TRBJ2-1; the D gene is possibly TRBD1 (5 bases). Deletions cut 3 bases from V and 8 bases from J, with 14 bases between. Looked up from germline, CDR1 is LGHDT and CDR2 is YNNKEL (reference sequence). The CDR3 runs to 14 residues. The CDR3 region has the DNA TGTGCCAGCAGCCACCAAATCCAGGGCGATGAGCAGTTCTTC. The encoded protein is CASSHQIQGDEQFF.

DNA for the CDR3: TGTGCCAGCAGTGGGTGGGGAGACTATGGCTACACCTTC. The encoded protein is CASSGWGDYGYTF. The chain links TRBV27 to TRBJ1-2; D is unresolved. The CDR3 is 13 amino acids. Per the germline V gene, CDR1 is MNHEY and CDR2 is SMNVEV (reference sequence). Trimming took 5 bases from V and 3 from J, leaving 10 bases between them.

The genes are TRBV10-3 and TRBJ1-6, with D unresolved. V lost 2 bases and J lost 7, with 9 bases in between. The CDR3 length is 14 residues. CDR1 is ENHRY and CDR2 is SYGVKD in the germline V gene. For the CDR3, the DNA is TGTGCCATCAGTGAGGTGGGAGGGAATTCACCCCTCCACTTT. Translation: CAISEVGGNSPLHF.

V gene TRBV19 combines with J gene TRBJ1-1, with D tentatively TRBD1 (5 bases). The CDR3 contains 15 residues. The germline V gene has CDR1 LNHDA and CDR2 SQIVND (reference sequence). V gave up 5 bases and J gave up 1 base, with 14 bases separating them. CDR3 nucleotide sequence: TGTGCCAGTAGTGCCCAGGGCAGGCCGAACACTGAAGCTTTCTTT. This gives the protein CASSAQGRPNTEAFF. Based on the CDR3 plus reference TRBV19 and TRBJ1-1, the full variable domain is DGGITQSPKYLFRKEGQNVTLSCEQNLNHDAMYWYRQDPGQGLRLIYYSQIVNDFQKGDIAEGYSVSREKKESFPLTVTSAQKNPTAFYLCASSAQGRPNTEAFFGQGTRLTVV.

This clone was seen only a few times. The V and J genes are TRBV18 and TRBJ1-5; 8 bases agree with TRBD1. After removal of 4 bases from V and 4 bases from J, the junction contained 0 bases not matched to a gene. There are 13 residues in the CDR3. CDR1 is KGHSH, CDR2 LQKENI, per germline. The CDR3 here is CASSRDRNQPQHF. The CDR3, as DNA: TGTGCCAGCTCACGGGACAGGAATCAGCCCCAGCATTTT.